The next 2 T cell receptor beta chains were all read from a single sample in a study of control samples from healthy donors and cancer patients (dated by TCRdb to 2019 to 2021). Receptor libraries were prepared by the immunoSEQ multiplex PCR assay. This is the immuneACCESS table as TCRdb keeps it, with only in-frame sequences that have V and J called. A part of the clones is gone; compared with another copy, unresolved V genes explain less than half, and the rest is unexplained. Counted in this sample were tens of thousands of clones; 70% to 90% of them appeared once. About 3.5% of the sample goes to the ten largest clones. Material for sequencing was blood. The receptors here all came from a man in his fifties in good health.

The chain has TRBV3-1 (or the pseudogene TRBV3-2) and TRBJ1-6, with D unclear. V lost 1 base and J lost 6, with 7 bases in between. The CDR3 has 14 residues. The germline V gene has CDR1 LGHDT and CDR2 YNNKEL (reference sequence). The CDR3 coding sequence is TGTGCCAGCAGCCAAGGGTCTTTTAATTCACCCCTCCACTTT. Translation gives CASSQGSFNSPLHF.

The chain uses TRBV9 and TRBJ1-2; D gene ambiguous. Germline V CDR1 and CDR2: SGDLS, YYNGEE. Between the trimmed V and J ends, which lost 4 bases and 4 bases, there was a span of 17 bases. The CDR3 is 15 amino acids. DNA of the CDR3: TGTGCCAGCAGCCCGCGTGGGAGAGTTTCCTATGGCTACACCTTC. Its protein is CASSPRGRVSYGYTF.